The source of this T cell receptor (beta chain) is a study of blood T cell repertoires in COVID-19. Study as a whole: Samples taken during acute and convalescent COVID-19 were collected in the United States, Italy and Spain.

The germline V gene encodes CDR1 SGHTS and CDR2 YDEGEE. Trimming took 4 bases from V and 12 from J, leaving 26 bases between them. This CDR3 spans 16 amino acids. Repertoires were generated with immunoSEQ multiplex PCR, while TCRdb's copy carries only in-frame clones and drops some. The table includes about 60,000 clones, 78% detected once. The receptor was derived from a human donor in a cohort sampled during active COVID-19. The rearrangement joins TRBV5-8 to TRBJ1-5; a weak D match, TRBD1 (6 bases). Sequencing used peripheral blood. The DNA of the CDR3 is TGTGCCAGCAGCGTAAGAATTGCCGCAGGGGAAGCTAACCAGCATTTT. The encoded protein is CASSVRIAAGEANQHF.